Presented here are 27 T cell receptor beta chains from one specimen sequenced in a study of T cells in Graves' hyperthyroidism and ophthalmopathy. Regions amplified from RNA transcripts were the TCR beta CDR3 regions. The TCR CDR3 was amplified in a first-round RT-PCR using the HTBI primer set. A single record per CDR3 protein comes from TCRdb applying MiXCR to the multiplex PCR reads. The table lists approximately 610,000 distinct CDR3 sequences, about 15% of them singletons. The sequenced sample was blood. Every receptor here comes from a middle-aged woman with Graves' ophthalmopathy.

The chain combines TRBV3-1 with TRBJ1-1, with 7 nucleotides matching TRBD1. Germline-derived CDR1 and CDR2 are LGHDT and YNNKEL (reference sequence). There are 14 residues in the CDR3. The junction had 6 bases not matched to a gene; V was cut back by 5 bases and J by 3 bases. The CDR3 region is CASSSRGTDTEAFF. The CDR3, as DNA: TGTGCCAGCAGCTCGAGAGGGACAGACACTGAAGCTTTCTTT.

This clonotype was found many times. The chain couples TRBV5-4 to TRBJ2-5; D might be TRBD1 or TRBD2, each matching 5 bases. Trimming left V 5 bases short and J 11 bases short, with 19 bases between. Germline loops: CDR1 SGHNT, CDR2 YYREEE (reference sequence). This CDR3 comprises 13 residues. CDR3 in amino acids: CASSQSGTGFQYF. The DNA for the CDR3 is TGTGCCAGCAGTCAATCCGGGACCGGATTTCAGTACTTC.

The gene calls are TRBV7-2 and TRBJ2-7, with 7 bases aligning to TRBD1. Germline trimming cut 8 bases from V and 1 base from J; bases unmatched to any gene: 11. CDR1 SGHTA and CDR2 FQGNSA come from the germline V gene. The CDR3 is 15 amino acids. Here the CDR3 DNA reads TGTGCCAGCTCTACCCGACAGGGAGTGTCCTACGAGCAGTACTTC. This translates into CASSTRQGVSYEQYF.

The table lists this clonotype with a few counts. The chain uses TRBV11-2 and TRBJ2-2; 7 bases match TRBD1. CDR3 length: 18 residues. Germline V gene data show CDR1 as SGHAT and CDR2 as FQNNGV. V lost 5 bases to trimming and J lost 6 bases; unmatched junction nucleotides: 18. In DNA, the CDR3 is TGTGCCAGCAGCACTACGGAATTGAACAGGGGCGAAGCCGGGGAGCTGTTTTTT. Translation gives CASSTTELNRGEAGELFF. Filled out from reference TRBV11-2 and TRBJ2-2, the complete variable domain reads EAGVAQSPRYKIIEKRQSVAFWCNPISGHATLYWYQQILGQGPKLLIQFQNNGVVDDSQLPKDRFSAERLKGVDSTLKIQPAKLEDSAVYLCASSTTELNRGEAGELFFGEGSRLTVL.

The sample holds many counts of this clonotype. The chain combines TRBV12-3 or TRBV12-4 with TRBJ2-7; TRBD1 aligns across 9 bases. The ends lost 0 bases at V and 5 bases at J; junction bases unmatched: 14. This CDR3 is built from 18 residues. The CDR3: CASSLAIGLGDRDHEQYF. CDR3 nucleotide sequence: TGTGCCAGCAGTTTAGCGATCGGACTGGGGGACAGGGACCACGAGCAGTACTTC.

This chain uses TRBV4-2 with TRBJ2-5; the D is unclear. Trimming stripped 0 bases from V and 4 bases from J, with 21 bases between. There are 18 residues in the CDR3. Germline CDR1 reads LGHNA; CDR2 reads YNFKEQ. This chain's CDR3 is CASSQDLAGVGPIETQYF. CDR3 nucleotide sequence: TGTGCCAGCAGCCAAGATTTGGCCGGCGTAGGCCCGATAGAGACCCAGTACTTC.

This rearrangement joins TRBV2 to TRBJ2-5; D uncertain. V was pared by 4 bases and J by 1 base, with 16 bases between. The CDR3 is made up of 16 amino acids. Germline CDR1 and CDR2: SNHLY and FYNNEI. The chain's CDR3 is CASSVVWAQLQETQYF. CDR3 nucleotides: TGTGCCAGCAGTGTCGTATGGGCTCAACTCCAAGAGACCCAGTACTTC.

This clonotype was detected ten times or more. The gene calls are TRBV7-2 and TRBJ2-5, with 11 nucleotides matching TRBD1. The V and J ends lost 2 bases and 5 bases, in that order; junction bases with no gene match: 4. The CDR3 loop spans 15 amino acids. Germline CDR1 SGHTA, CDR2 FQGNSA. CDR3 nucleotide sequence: TGTGCCAGCAGCTTAAGGACAGGGGGCGAGGAGACCCAGTACTTC. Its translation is CASSLRTGGEETQYF.

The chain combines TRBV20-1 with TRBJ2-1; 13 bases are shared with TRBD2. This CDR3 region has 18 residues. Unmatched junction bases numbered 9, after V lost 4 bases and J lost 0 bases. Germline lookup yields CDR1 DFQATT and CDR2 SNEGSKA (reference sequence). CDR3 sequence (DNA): TGCAGTGCTATCGACCTTAGGACTAGCGGGAGCTCCTACAATGAGCAGTTCTTC. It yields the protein CSAIDLRTSGSSYNEQFF.

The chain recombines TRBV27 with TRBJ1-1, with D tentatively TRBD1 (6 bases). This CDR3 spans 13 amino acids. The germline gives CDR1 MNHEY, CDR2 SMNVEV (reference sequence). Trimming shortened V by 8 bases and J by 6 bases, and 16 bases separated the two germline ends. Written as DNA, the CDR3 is TGTGCCAGCGGCTATACAGGGTCTCCTGAAGCTTTCTTT. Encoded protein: CASGYTGSPEAFF.

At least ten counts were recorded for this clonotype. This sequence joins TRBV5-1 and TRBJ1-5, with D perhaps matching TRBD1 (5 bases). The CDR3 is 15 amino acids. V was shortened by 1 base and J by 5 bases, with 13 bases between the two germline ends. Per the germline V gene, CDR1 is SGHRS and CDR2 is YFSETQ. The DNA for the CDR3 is TGCGCCAGCAGCTTGTGGGGGGACGACGATCAGCCCCAGCATTTT. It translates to CASSLWGDDDQPQHF.

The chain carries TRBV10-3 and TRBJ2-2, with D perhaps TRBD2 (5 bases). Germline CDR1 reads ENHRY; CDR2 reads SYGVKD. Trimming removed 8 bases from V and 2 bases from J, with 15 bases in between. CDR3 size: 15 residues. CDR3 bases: TGTGCCATCTTTGATGCAGCGGAAAACACCGGGGAGCTGTTTTTT. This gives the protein CAIFDAAENTGELFF.

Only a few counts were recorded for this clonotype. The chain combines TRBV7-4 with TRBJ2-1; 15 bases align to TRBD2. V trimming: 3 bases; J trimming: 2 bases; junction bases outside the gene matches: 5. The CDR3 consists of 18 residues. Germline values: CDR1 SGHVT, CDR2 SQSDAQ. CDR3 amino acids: CASSLGLAGGSPYNEQFF. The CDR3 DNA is TGTGCCAGCAGCTTGGGACTAGCGGGAGGATCCCCCTACAATGAGCAGTTCTTC.

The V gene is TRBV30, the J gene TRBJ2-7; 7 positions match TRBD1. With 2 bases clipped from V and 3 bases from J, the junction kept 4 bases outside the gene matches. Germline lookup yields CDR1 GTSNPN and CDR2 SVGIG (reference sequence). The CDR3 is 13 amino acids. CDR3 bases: TGTGCCTGGAGTTGGGGACAGCTCTACGAGCAGTACTTC. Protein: CAWSWGQLYEQYF.

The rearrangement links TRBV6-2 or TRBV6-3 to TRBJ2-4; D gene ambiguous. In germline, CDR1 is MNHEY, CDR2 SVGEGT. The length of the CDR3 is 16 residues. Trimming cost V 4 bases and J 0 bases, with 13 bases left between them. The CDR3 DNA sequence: TGTGCCAGCAGTTCGCCCTCCAACTTAGCCAAAAACATTCAGTACTTC. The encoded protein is CASSSPSNLAKNIQYF.

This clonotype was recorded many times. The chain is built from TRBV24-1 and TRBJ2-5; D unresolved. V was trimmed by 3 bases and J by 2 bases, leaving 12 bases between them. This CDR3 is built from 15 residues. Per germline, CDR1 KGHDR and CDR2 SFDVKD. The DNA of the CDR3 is TGTGCCACCAGTGATACCGGACCGGATCAAGAGACCCAGTACTTC. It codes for CATSDTGPDQETQYF.

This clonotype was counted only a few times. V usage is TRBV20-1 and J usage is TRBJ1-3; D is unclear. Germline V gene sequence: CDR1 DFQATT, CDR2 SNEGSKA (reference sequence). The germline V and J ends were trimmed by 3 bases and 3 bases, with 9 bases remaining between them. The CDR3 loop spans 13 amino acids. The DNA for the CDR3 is TGCAGTGCTAGGACGGGTAATGGAAACACCATATATTTT. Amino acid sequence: CSARTGNGNTIYF.

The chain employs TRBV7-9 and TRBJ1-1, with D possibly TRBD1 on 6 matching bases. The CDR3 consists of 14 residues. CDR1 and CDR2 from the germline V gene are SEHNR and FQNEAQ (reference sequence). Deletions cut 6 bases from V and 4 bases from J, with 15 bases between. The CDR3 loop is CASSSETGRTEAFF. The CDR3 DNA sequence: TGTGCCAGCAGTTCCGAGACAGGACGCACTGAAGCTTTCTTT.

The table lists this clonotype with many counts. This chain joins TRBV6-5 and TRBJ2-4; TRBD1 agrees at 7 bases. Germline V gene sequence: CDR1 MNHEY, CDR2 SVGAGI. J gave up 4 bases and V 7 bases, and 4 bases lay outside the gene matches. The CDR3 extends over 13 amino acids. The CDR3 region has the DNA TGTGCCAGCACTAGGGGACAGAAAAACATTCAGTACTTC. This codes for CASTRGQKNIQYF.

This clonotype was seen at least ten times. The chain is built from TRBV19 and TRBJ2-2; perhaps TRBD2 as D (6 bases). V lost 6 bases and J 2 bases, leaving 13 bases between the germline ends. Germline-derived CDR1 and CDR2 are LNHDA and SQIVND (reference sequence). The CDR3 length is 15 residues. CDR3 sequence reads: CASRDGGKNTGELFF. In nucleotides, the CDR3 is TGTGCCAGTAGGGACGGAGGGAAAAACACCGGGGAGCTGTTTTTT.

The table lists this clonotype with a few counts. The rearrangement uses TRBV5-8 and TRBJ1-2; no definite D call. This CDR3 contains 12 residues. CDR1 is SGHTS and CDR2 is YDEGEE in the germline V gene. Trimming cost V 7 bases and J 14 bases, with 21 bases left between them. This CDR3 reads CASSVLQMGWTF. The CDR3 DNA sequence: TGTGCCAGCTCTGTCCTACAGATGGGGTGGACCTTC. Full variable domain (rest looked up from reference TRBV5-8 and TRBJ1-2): EAGVTQSPTHLIKTRGQQATLRCSPISGHTSVYWYQQALGLGLQFLLWYDEGEERNRGNFPPRFSGRQFPNYSSELNVNALELEDSALYLCASSVLQMGWTFGSGTRLTVV.

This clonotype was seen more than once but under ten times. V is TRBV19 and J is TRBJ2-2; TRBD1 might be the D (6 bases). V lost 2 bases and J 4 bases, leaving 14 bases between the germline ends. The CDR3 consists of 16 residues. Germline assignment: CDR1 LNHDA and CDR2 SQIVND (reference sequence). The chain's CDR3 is CASSIYGRGATGELFF. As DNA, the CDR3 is TGTGCCAGTAGTATATACGGCAGGGGTGCCACCGGGGAGCTGTTTTTT.

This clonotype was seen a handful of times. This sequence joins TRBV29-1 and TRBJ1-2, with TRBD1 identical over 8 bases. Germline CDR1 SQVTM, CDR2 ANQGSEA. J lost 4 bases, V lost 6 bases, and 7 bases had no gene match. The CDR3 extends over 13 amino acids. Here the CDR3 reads CSVVTGVAYGYTF. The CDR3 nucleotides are TGCAGCGTCGTGACAGGGGTTGCCTATGGCTACACCTTC.

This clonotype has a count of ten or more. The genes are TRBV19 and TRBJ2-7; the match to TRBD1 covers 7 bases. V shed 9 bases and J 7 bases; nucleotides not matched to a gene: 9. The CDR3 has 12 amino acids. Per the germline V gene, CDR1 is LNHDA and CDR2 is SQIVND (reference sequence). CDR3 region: CASSRQGFEQYF. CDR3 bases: TGTGCCAGCAGTCGACAGGGTTTTGAGCAGTACTTC.

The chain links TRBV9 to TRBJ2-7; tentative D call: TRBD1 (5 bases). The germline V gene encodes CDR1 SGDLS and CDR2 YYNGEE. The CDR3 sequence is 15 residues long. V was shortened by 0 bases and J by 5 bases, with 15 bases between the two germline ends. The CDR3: CASSVGPQGVHEQYF. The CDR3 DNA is TGTGCCAGCAGCGTAGGCCCCCAGGGTGTCCACGAGCAGTACTTC.

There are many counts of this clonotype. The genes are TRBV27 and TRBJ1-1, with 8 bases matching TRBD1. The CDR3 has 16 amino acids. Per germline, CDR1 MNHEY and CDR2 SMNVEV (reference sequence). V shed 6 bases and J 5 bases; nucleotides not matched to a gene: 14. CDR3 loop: CASRPRPGGERTEAFF. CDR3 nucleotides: TGTGCCAGCAGACCCCGGCCAGGGGGCGAGCGGACTGAAGCTTTCTTT.

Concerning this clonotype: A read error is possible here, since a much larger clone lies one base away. CDR3 loop: CAWSGGQINQPQHF. DNA for the CDR3: TGTGCCTGGAGTGGGGGGCAGATAAATCAGCCCCAGCATTTT. This chain connects TRBV30 to TRBJ1-5; maybe TRBD1 (6 bases). The CDR3 runs 14 residues. The germline gives CDR1 GTSNPN, CDR2 SVGIG (reference sequence). V lost 1 base, J lost 4 bases, and 11 bases lay in between.